Sequencing of this TCR beta chain was carried out in a study of cytomegalovirus exposure and HLA in healthy donors. At the level of the study: Across some 400 genotyped donors, over 70% landed in the Caucasian-associated ancestry cluster. Findings of the study overall: In presence/absence analyses, roughly uniform sequencing depth across donors was assumed. 150 or so TCR beta chains were listed as cytomegalovirus-associated.

Likely unrecorded immune exposures existed in these nominally healthy donors. In germline, CDR1 is SQVTM, CDR2 ANQGSEA. The CDR3 runs to 15 residues. V shed 3 bases and J shed 0 bases, with 12 bases lying between them. 60 Vbeta and 13 Jbeta primers were used in PCR. Assay used: immunoSEQ multiplex PCR; TCRdb lists only in-frame clones, some missing. The sample has 98,000 or so clones; about 9.4% are singletons. About this clone itself: Its antigen is as yet unknown.

The clonotype was recovered from a middle-aged man in good health and CMV-seropositive. The chain employs TRBV29-1 and TRBJ1-3; tentatively, D is TRBD1 (5 bases). The specimen was PBMCs. CDR3: CSVDIGGDSGNTIYF. CDR3 in DNA: TGCAGCGTTGATATCGGGGGAGACTCTGGAAACACCATATATTTT.